The 27 T cell receptor beta chains presented below share a single source sample, sequenced in a study of shared clonotypes between healthy human individuals. Naive-designated CD8 cells lacked CD45RO, were positively enriched for CCR7, and omitted terminally differentiated effector memory CD45RA+ cells. Data came from immunoSEQ multiplex PCR; TCRdb stores just in-frame clones and leaves some out. The table lists about 1.9 million clones, around 95% of them singletons. Specimen: naive CD8+ T cells from PBMCs. These receptors came from a man between 18 and 29 years old in good health. Some clones in this sample may be carry-over from other donors' samples.

The chain couples TRBV7-9 to TRBJ2-3; 9 bases line up with TRBD1. The CDR3 consists of 16 residues. Germline V gene data show CDR1 as SEHNR and CDR2 as FQNEAQ (reference sequence). With V trimmed by 4 bases and J by 2 bases, 7 bases remained unmatched. CDR3 sequence reads: CASSSRTGDDTDTQYF. The CDR3 DNA is TGTGCCAGCAGCTCCCGGACAGGGGATGACACAGATACGCAGTATTTT.

This chain uses TRBV4-2 with TRBJ2-7; 15 bases are shared with TRBD2. The CDR3 has 16 residues. J lost 6 bases, V lost 3 bases, and 6 bases had no gene match. Germline CDR1 is LGHNA and CDR2 is YNFKEQ. Here the CDR3 reads CASSHSGLAGGGEQYF. The CDR3 region has the DNA TGTGCCAGCAGCCACTCGGGACTAGCGGGAGGAGGCGAGCAGTACTTC.

The chain couples TRBV7-3 to TRBJ2-2; the D is unclear. The germline gives CDR1 SGHTA, CDR2 FQGTGA. The CDR3 runs to 12 residues. Trimming stripped 3 bases from V and 2 bases from J, with 1 base between. CDR3 sequence reads: CASSFNTGELFF. CDR3 DNA sequence: TGTGCCAGCAGCTTTAACACCGGGGAGCTGTTTTTT.

The chain links TRBV9 to TRBJ1-1, with 7 positions matching TRBD1. Germline-derived CDR1 and CDR2 are SGDLS and YYNGEE. This CDR3 is built from 14 residues. J lost 4 bases, V lost 2 bases, and 5 bases had no gene match. The CDR3 region is CASSVTGDSTEAFF. CDR3 nucleotide sequence: TGTGCCAGCAGCGTTACAGGGGATAGCACTGAAGCTTTCTTT.

V usage is TRBV6-5 and J usage is TRBJ1-4, with TRBD1 identical over 9 bases. Germline V gene sequence: CDR1 MNHEY, CDR2 SVGAGI. CDR3 size: 14 residues. With 5 bases clipped from V and 8 bases from J, the junction kept 6 bases outside the gene matches. This CDR3 reads CASSPDRGGEKLFF. CDR3 DNA sequence: TGTGCCAGCAGTCCGGACAGGGGAGGGGAAAAACTGTTTTTT.

The chain links TRBV27 to TRBJ2-7, with 7 bases aligning to TRBD1. Trimming at V came to 5 bases and at J to 3 bases, leaving 7 bases not matched to a gene. Per the germline V gene, CDR1 is MNHEY and CDR2 is SMNVEV (reference sequence). The length of the CDR3 is 14 residues. In nucleotides, the CDR3 is TGTGCCAGCAGTGTAACAGGGGTGGGCTACGAGCAGTACTTC. It codes for CASSVTGVGYEQYF.

The rearrangement uses TRBV11-1 and TRBJ2-1; the D is unclear. V dropped 4 bases and J dropped 3 bases, with 4 bases sitting between them. This CDR3 has 12 amino acids. CDR1 is SGHAT, CDR2 FQDESV, per germline (reference sequence). For the CDR3, the DNA is TGTGCCAGCAGCTACGACTACAATGAGCAGTTCTTC. Protein product: CASSYDYNEQFF.

A single count supports this clone. The rearrangement links TRBV10-1 to TRBJ1-3, with TRBD1 as a possible D gene (5 bases). Deletions cut 3 bases from V and 3 bases from J, with 6 bases between. The CDR3 sequence is 13 residues long. Germline V gene lookup returns CDR1 WNHNN and CDR2 SYGVQD (reference sequence). The CDR3 DNA reads as TGCGCCAGCAGTGAAGGGGATGGAAACACCATATATTTT. This codes for CASSEGDGNTIYF.

V gene TRBV6-1 combines with J gene TRBJ1-2, with D tentatively TRBD1 (6 bases). The CDR3 loop spans 15 amino acids. The germline gives CDR1 MNHNS, CDR2 SASEGT. V lost 0 bases to trimming and J lost 4 bases, with 12 bases between them. The CDR3 sequence is CASSEALRGSYGYTF. In DNA, the CDR3 is TGTGCCAGCAGTGAAGCGCTCAGGGGCAGCTATGGCTACACCTTC.

This clone was counted a few times. The chain joins TRBV5-1 to TRBJ2-5; 9 positions agree with TRBD2. The trim removed 1 base at V and 5 bases at J, leaving 12 bases unmatched. Germline lookup yields CDR1 SGHRS and CDR2 YFSETQ. CDR3 length equals 17 residues. As DNA, the CDR3 is TGCGCCAGCAGCTTGAAGGTGGTTAGCGGGAGTTCGGAGACCCAGTACTTC. Translated: CASSLKVVSGSSETQYF.

This clone occurred once. This chain connects TRBV29-1 to TRBJ2-2; TRBD1 matches 11 bases. Trimming cost V 6 bases and J 3 bases; bases outside gene matches: 6. CDR1 is SQVTM, CDR2 ANQGSEA, per germline. The CDR3 contains 15 residues. CDR3 sequence: CSVGAGQGDTGELFF. The DNA for the CDR3 is TGCAGCGTGGGAGCGGGACAGGGGGACACCGGGGAGCTGTTTTTT.

V gene TRBV6-5 combines with J gene TRBJ2-7; D is ambiguous. V shed 4 bases and J shed 2 bases, with 6 bases lying between them. Germline-derived CDR1 and CDR2 are MNHEY and SVGAGI. This CDR3 comprises 12 residues. The CDR3 DNA reads as TGTGCCAGCAGTTTGAGCCCCTACGAGCAGTACTTC. This gives the protein CASSLSPYEQYF.

As regards this clone: Other DNA sequences of this sample code for an identical CDR3. In DNA form, the CDR3 reads TGCGCCAGCAGCCAAGGCCGGGGCACTGAAGCTTTCTTT. Translation gives CASSQGRGTEAFF. The rearrangement uses TRBV4-1 and TRBJ1-1; D gene ambiguous. Trimming took off 1 base at V and 4 bases at J, with 7 bases between the two ends. Germline CDR1 and CDR2: MGHRA and YSYEKL. This CDR3 is 13 amino acids long.

CDR3 loop: CASSENWAGGGGAFF. CDR3 nucleotide sequence: TGCGCCAGCAGTGAAAATTGGGCAGGGGGCGGGGGAGCTTTCTTT. The chain is built from TRBV10-2 and TRBJ1-1; 8 positions match TRBD1. The CDR3 consists of 15 residues. Germline CDR1 is WSHSY and CDR2 is SAAADI. V gave up 3 bases and J gave up 10 bases; unmatched junction bases: 13.

This clone showed up many times. Other DNA sequences in this sample translate to the same CDR3. The chain links TRBV2 to TRBJ2-3; 9 bases map to TRBD2. Trimming took 5 bases from V and 0 from J; bases not matched to a gene: 3. The CDR3 runs 15 residues. Germline V gene data show CDR1 as SNHLY and CDR2 as FYNNEI. For the CDR3, the DNA is TGTGCCAGCAGTCCCGGGACTAGCAGCACAGATACGCAGTATTTT. This gives the protein CASSPGTSSTDTQYF. Together with reference TRBV2 and TRBJ2-3, the CDR3 gives the full variable domain: EPEVTQTPSHQVTQMGQEVILRCVPISNHLYFYWYRQILGQKVEFLVSFYNNEISEKSEIFDDQFSVERPDGSNFTLKIRSTKLEDSAMYFCASSPGTSSTDTQYFGPGTRLTVL.

The V gene is TRBV15, the J gene TRBJ2-5; no reliable D call. Per the germline V gene, CDR1 is LNHNV and CDR2 is YYDKDF (reference sequence). V lost 5 bases to trimming and J lost 5 bases, with 12 bases between them. This CDR3 has 13 residues. The CDR3 loop reads CATSPVRMETQYF. The CDR3 DNA is TGTGCCACCAGCCCGGTTCGGATGGAGACCCAGTACTTC.

The gene calls are TRBV6-5 and TRBJ1-1; the D is unclear. The V end was cut by 1 base, the J end by 4 bases, with 16 bases between. Per germline, CDR1 MNHEY and CDR2 SVGAGI. The CDR3 is 16 amino acids. CDR3 region: CASSYLLGGFFTEAFF. The CDR3 region has the DNA TGTGCCAGCAGTTACTTATTAGGAGGGTTTTTCACTGAAGCTTTCTTT.

V usage is TRBV29-1 and J usage is TRBJ1-1, with TRBD1 matching 12 bases. This CDR3 contains 16 residues. V lost 1 base to trimming and J lost 1 base; unmatched junction nucleotides: 4. Per the germline V gene, CDR1 is SQVTM and CDR2 is ANQGSEA. The CDR3 sequence is CSVEAPGQGANTEAFF. DNA of the CDR3: TGCAGCGTTGAAGCCCCGGGACAGGGGGCGAACACTGAAGCTTTCTTT.

V gene TRBV4-1 combines with J gene TRBJ2-1; 8 bases fit TRBD1. V lost 6 bases and J lost 7; bases outside the gene matches: 5. Germline V CDR1 and CDR2: MGHRA, YSYEKL. This CDR3 contains 13 residues. The CDR3 loop is CASSPRQGNEQFF. CDR3 in DNA: TGCGCCAGCAGTCCCCGACAGGGGAATGAGCAGTTCTTC.

This chain uses TRBV30 with TRBJ1-6; D is perhaps TRBD1 (5 bases). Germline V gene lookup returns CDR1 GTSNPN and CDR2 SVGIG (reference sequence). Trimming cost V 5 bases and J 0 bases, with 11 bases left between them. The CDR3 is made up of 15 amino acids. This CDR3 reads CAWSGEASYNSPLHF. Here the CDR3 DNA reads TGTGCCTGGTCGGGGGAAGCCTCCTATAATTCACCCCTCCACTTT.

The CDR3: CASSPGTRGGEQYF. The CDR3 DNA is TGTGCCAGCAGCCCTGGGACCCGCGGGGGCGAGCAGTACTTC. The gene calls are TRBV7-9 and TRBJ2-7; 7 bases map to TRBD2. This CDR3 is 14 amino acids long. J was trimmed by 6 bases and V by 5 bases; bases with no gene match: 10. Germline CDR1 and CDR2: SEHNR and FQNEAQ (reference sequence).

The rearrangement joins TRBV28 to TRBJ2-7; D might be TRBD2 (6 bases). Between the trimmed V and J ends, which lost 3 bases and 4 bases, there was a span of 10 bases. This CDR3 is built from 13 residues. Germline V CDR1 and CDR2: MDHEN, SYDVKM. In nucleotides, the CDR3 is TGTGCCAGCAGTTTCGGGGGATATTACGAGCAGTACTTC. This encodes CASSFGGYYEQYF.

J is TRBJ2-2 and V is TRBV4-3; TRBD1 aligns across 10 bases. V lost 4 bases to trimming and J lost 3 bases; unmatched junction nucleotides: 17. CDR3 length: 20 amino acids. Germline-derived CDR1 and CDR2 are LGHNA and YSLEER. The CDR3 loop is CASSPVPGHWTGGDTGELFF. In DNA, the CDR3 is TGCGCCAGCAGCCCCGTGCCTGGGCATTGGACAGGGGGGGACACCGGGGAGCTGTTTTTT.

The rearrangement joins TRBV2 to TRBJ2-7, with D possibly matching TRBD2 (5 bases). This CDR3 has 16 residues. Trimming shortened V by 1 base and J by 3 bases, and 16 bases separated the two germline ends. Per the germline V gene, CDR1 is SNHLY and CDR2 is FYNNEI. This chain's CDR3 is CASSEGWSSRHYEQYF. As DNA, the CDR3 is TGTGCCAGCAGTGAAGGATGGTCTAGCCGACACTACGAGCAGTACTTC.

The J gene is TRBJ2-7, the V gene TRBV6-5; 9 nucleotides align to TRBD2. Germline values: CDR1 MNHEY, CDR2 SVGAGI. J lost 2 bases, V lost 6 bases, and 5 bases had no gene match. The CDR3 totals 14 residues. CDR3: CASSPTSGAYEQYF. In nucleotides, the CDR3 is TGTGCCAGCAGCCCGACTAGCGGTGCCTACGAGCAGTACTTC.

V usage is TRBV14 and J usage is TRBJ2-7, with D possibly being TRBD2 (5 bases). The germline V and J ends were trimmed by 4 bases and 2 bases, with 15 bases remaining between them. This CDR3 comprises 15 residues. The V gene's germline CDR1 is SGHDN and CDR2 FVKESK. This chain's CDR3 is CASSRSGLVPYEQYF. Here the CDR3 DNA reads TGTGCCAGCAGCCGGTCCGGACTTGTACCCTACGAGCAGTACTTC.

The chain combines TRBV7-8 with TRBJ1-5; D gene ambiguous. This CDR3 region has 17 residues. V gave up 1 base and J gave up 0 bases, with 13 bases separating them. The germline gives CDR1 SGHVS, CDR2 FQNEAQ. The CDR3 protein is CASSLGILKHSNQPQHF. The DNA for the CDR3 is TGTGCCAGCAGCTTAGGAATCCTGAAACATAGCAATCAGCCCCAGCATTTT. The whole variable domain, filled in from reference TRBV7-8 and TRBJ1-5, reads GAGVSQSPRYKVAKRGQDVALRCDPISGHVSLFWYQQALGQGPEFLTYFQNEAQLDKSGLPSDRFFAERPEGSVSTLKIQRTQQEDSAVYLCASSLGILKHSNQPQHFGDGTRLSIL.